This T cell receptor (beta chain) was captured by sequencing in a study of regulatory T cells in long-lasting Graves disease. The CDR3 spans 15 residues. Germline V gene lookup returns CDR1 MDHEN and CDR2 SYDVKM. According to the study, TCR beta libraries were built with iRepertoire HTBI primers and CDR3-region Arm-PCR. From the multiplex PCR reads, TCRdb called clonotypes with MiXCR, one entry per CDR3 protein. The sample yields 300,000 to 350,000 distinct CDR3 sequences, around 19% seen once. Indicated time point: persistent/refractory GD, antithyroid drugs over 5 years with positive TRAb. PBMC-extracted RNA yielded the TCR library. Remarks on this clonotype: Since a much larger clone is just one base distant, this may be a read error.

Sequenced here: peripheral blood mononuclear cells (PBMCs), sampled when the disease was refractory, from a patient treated with antithyroid drugs. This TCR was sampled from a female donor with Graves disease. This chain uses TRBV28 with TRBJ1-6; weak D call: TRBD1 (6 bases). The CDR3 is CAGSFRGSYNSPLHF. The CDR3 DNA reads as TGTGCCGGCAGTTTCAGGGGCTCCTATAATTCACCCCTCCACTTT.